Following are 17 T cell receptor beta chains from one sample sequenced in a study of T cell clonality in common variable immunodeficiency. Measured with immunoSEQ multiplex PCR; TCRdb has only the in-frame clones, and not every one. This repertoire holds tens of thousands of clones, and none appear only once. The specimen sequenced was peripheral blood mononuclear cells. These TCRs come from a person aged 18 to 70 in good health.

This clone showed up many times. With the read ending 3 residues before the CDR3 end, the germline J gene is used to fill in that end. The chain carries TRBV30 and TRBJ2-5; TRBD2 matches 7 bases. This CDR3 is 13 amino acids long. Germline values: CDR1 GTSNPN, CDR2 SVGIG (reference sequence). The V and J ends lost 2 bases and 6 bases, in that order; junction bases with no gene match: 6. The CDR3 bases that were read are TGTGCCTGGAGTATAGGGCGGGAGCAGACC. The encoded protein is CAWSIGREQT. The entire CDR3 sequence reads CAWSIGREQTQYF.

This clone was found many times. The DNA ends 3 residues before the CDR3 does, and the rest of the CDR3 is filled in from the germline J gene. This chain links TRBV18 with TRBJ2-1; 7 nucleotides agree with TRBD2. V was clipped by 2 bases and J by 7 bases; unmatched bases: 8. Germline V CDR1 and CDR2: KGHSH, LQKENI. The CDR3 totals 15 residues. CDR3 bases read: TGTGCCAGCTCACCAGACTTTGGGGGGGAAAATGAG. Protein sequence: CASSPDFGGENE. The CDR3 in full is CASSPDFGGENEQFF.

This clone has ten or more counts. CDR3 DNA (partial): TGTGCCAGCAGCGTACCGGGACTAGCTGGATCCGGGGAG. This codes for CASSVPGLAGSGE. In full, the CDR3 reads CASSVPGLAGSGELFF. J is TRBJ2-2 and V is TRBV7-8; 9 bases line up with TRBD2. From the germline J gene comes the end of the CDR3, since the read stops 3 residues before it. With V trimmed by 5 bases and J by 6 bases, 10 bases remained unmatched. From germline, CDR1 is SGHVS and CDR2 FQNEAQ. This CDR3 spans 16 amino acids.

This clone was seen many times. The CDR3 goes on 3 residues after the read ends, and that part is filled in from the germline J gene. The same CDR3 is also encoded by other DNA sequences in this sample. This chain links TRBV5-1 with TRBJ1-1; D remains unclear. This CDR3 is 16 amino acids long. The germline V gene has CDR1 SGHRS and CDR2 YFSETQ. V lost 5 bases, J lost 0 bases, and 17 bases lay in between. The part of the CDR3 DNA that was read is TGCGCCAGCAGAAAAGGCGGAGGCGTAGTGAACACTGAA. Amino acid sequence: CASRKGGGVVNTE. The whole CDR3 protein is CASRKGGGVVNTEAFF.

A word on this clone: The read is 3 residues too short to cover the CDR3 end, so that end is filled in from the germline J gene. The chain carries TRBV2 and TRBJ2-7, with 12 bases that match TRBD2. In germline, CDR1 is SNHLY, CDR2 FYNNEI. V was clipped by 8 bases and J by 6 bases; unmatched bases: 11. There are 15 residues in the CDR3. CDR3: CASSGNGLAGLEQYF. The DNA read from the CDR3 is TGTGCCAGCTCGGGGAACGGACTAGCGGGACTCGAG.

The sample holds many counts of this clone. The read falls 3 residues short of the CDR3 end, and the missing part is taken from the germline J gene. This chain connects TRBV6-4 to TRBJ2-5, with 7 bases fitting TRBD1. Germline-derived CDR1 and CDR2 are MRHNA and SNTAGT. CDR3 length: 13 residues. Trimming cost V 10 bases and J 5 bases; bases outside gene matches: 10. Here the CDR3 reads CATNRDRYETQYF. CDR3 bases read: TGTGCCACAAATAGGGACAGATACGAGACC.

To note about this clone: Read coverage stops 3 residues before the CDR3 terminus; the germline J gene supplies the remainder. The chain is built from TRBV30 and TRBJ1-6; the D gene is possibly TRBD1 (5 bases). The CDR3 sequence is 15 residues long. The germline V gene has CDR1 GTSNPN and CDR2 SVGIG (reference sequence). Trimming stripped 8 bases from V and 6 bases from J, with 20 bases between. This CDR3 reads CAQRGGLMSNSPLHF. Incomplete CDR3 DNA: TGTGCCCAAAGGGGAGGGCTGATGAGTAATTCACCC.

This clone has at least ten counts. The CDR3 bases that were read are TGCGCCAGCAGCCAAGATCCCCCGGACAGGGGCAAAGAGACC. Translated: CASSQDPPDRGKET. The complete CDR3 reads CASSQDPPDRGKETQYF. The rearrangement links TRBV4-1 to TRBJ2-5, with 9 bases lining up with TRBD1. The CDR3 goes on 3 residues after the read ends, and that part is filled in from the germline J gene. The germline CDR1 and CDR2 sequences are MGHRA and YSYEKL. With 0 bases clipped from V and 3 bases from J, the junction kept 8 bases outside the gene matches. The CDR3 spans 17 residues.

This clone showed up many times. The CDR3 end falls 3 residues outside the read, so it is completed with the germline J gene. The rearrangement joins TRBV29-1 to TRBJ2-1; weak D call: TRBD2 (5 bases). Between the trimmed V and J ends, which lost 3 bases and 0 bases, there was a span of 15 bases. This CDR3 comprises 16 residues. Germline V gene lookup returns CDR1 SQVTM and CDR2 ANQGSEA. CDR3 amino acids: CSVEGRVRGSYNEQFF. The CDR3 DNA, read in part, is TGCAGCGTTGAGGGTCGAGTACGGGGCTCCTACAATGAG.

This clone was counted many times. With the read ending 3 residues before the CDR3 end, the germline J gene is used to fill in that end. The V gene is TRBV7-2, the J gene TRBJ2-1, with D perhaps TRBD2 (5 bases). V was shortened by 5 bases and J by 5 bases, with 13 bases between the two germline ends. The CDR3 loop spans 14 amino acids. The germline V gene encodes CDR1 SGHTA and CDR2 FQGNSA. CDR3 in amino acids: CASSQWTQNNEQFF. The DNA read from the CDR3 is TGTGCCAGCAGCCAGTGGACTCAAAACAATGAG.

This clone was observed at least ten times. The CDR3 DNA, read in part, is TGTGCCAGCAGCTTAGACGGGGGGGAGGGAAATACG. Amino acids: CASSLDGGEGNT. The whole CDR3 is CASSLDGGEGNTQYF. The chain carries TRBV7-3 and TRBJ2-3; 8 nucleotides match TRBD2. The CDR3 end falls 3 residues outside the read, so it is completed with the germline J gene. Germline V gene data show CDR1 as SGHTA and CDR2 as FQGTGA. The ends lost 2 bases at V and 7 bases at J; junction bases unmatched: 8. The CDR3 consists of 15 residues.

This clone turned up a few times. The read ends 3 residues shy of where the CDR3 ends; the end is completed using the germline J gene. The chain carries TRBV16 and TRBJ1-1; 8 nucleotides line up with TRBD1. Germline V CDR1 and CDR2: KGHSY, FQNENV. With V trimmed by 0 bases and J by 1 base, 4 bases remained unmatched. This CDR3 spans 16 amino acids. The CDR3 reads CASSQSTGDPNTEAFF. CDR3 DNA (partial): TGTGCCAGCAGCCAATCGACAGGGGACCCGAACACTGAA. The full variable domain, with the rest looked up from reference TRBV16 and TRBJ1-1, is GEEVAQTPKHLVRGEGQKAKLYCAPIKGHSYVFWYQQVLKNEFKFLISFQNENVFDETGMPKERFSAKCLPNSPCSLEIQATKLEDSAVYFCASSQSTGDPNTEAFFGQGTRLTVV.

This clone was counted ten times or more. The read ends 3 residues shy of where the CDR3 ends; the end is completed using the germline J gene. The V and J genes are TRBV6-1 and TRBJ1-1, with D unresolved. From germline, CDR1 is MNHNS and CDR2 SASEGT. The CDR3 covers 12 residues. V lost 3 bases and J 5 bases, leaving 7 bases between the germline ends. CDR3 loop: CASSERVTEAFF. Incomplete CDR3 DNA: TGTGCCAGCAGTGAGAGGGTAACTGAA.

This clone was seen repeatedly, ten times or more. The read gets to within 3 residues of the CDR3 end, and the germline J gene fills in the rest. The J gene is TRBJ2-6, the V gene TRBV5-1; tentative D call: TRBD2 (7 bases). V lost 4 bases and J lost 1, with 18 bases in between. This CDR3 has 18 residues. Germline CDR1 reads SGHRS; CDR2 reads YFSETQ. The CDR3 sequence: CASSGGGDSFSGANVLTF. The CDR3 bases that were read are TGCGCCAGCAGCGGGGGGGGCGACTCCTTTTCTGGGGCCAACGTC.

This clone was counted many times. The CDR3 is cut off 3 residues early in the read; its end comes from the germline J gene. The genes are TRBV20-1 and TRBJ1-1; D might be TRBD1 (5 bases). V lost 2 bases, J lost 6 bases, and 10 bases lay in between. The CDR3 loop spans 12 amino acids. CDR1 is DFQATT, CDR2 SNEGSKA, per germline (reference sequence). CDR3 protein: CSARSGRAEAFF. CDR3 DNA, as far as it was read: TGCAGTGCTAGATCAGGGAGGGCTGAA.

This clone was picked up many times. The DNA ends 3 residues before the CDR3 does, and the rest of the CDR3 is filled in from the germline J gene. The genes are TRBV10-1 and TRBJ2-7; D not resolved. The CDR3 has 13 amino acids. The germline V and J ends were trimmed by 7 bases and 1 base, with 11 bases remaining between them. Germline CDR1 reads WNHNN; CDR2 reads SYGVQD (reference sequence). This chain's CDR3 is CASIKPRSYEQYF. Incomplete CDR3 DNA: TGCGCCAGCATTAAGCCCCGATCCTACGAG.

This clone came up many times. The read is 3 residues too short to cover the CDR3 end, so that end is filled in from the germline J gene. This sequence joins TRBV18 and TRBJ1-5; possible D gene TRBD1, 5 bases. The CDR3 spans 14 residues. Trimming removed 3 bases at V and 7 bases at J, with 13 bases between. Per the germline V gene, CDR1 is KGHSH and CDR2 is LQKENI. Incomplete CDR3 DNA: TGTGCCAGCTCACCCGAGACAGTAGGCCAGCCC. Translating gives CASSPETVGQP. The full CDR3 reads CASSPETVGQPQHF. Drawing the rest from reference TRBV18 and TRBJ1-5, the complete variable domain is NAGVMQNPRHLVRRRGQEARLRCSPMKGHSHVYWYRQLPEEGLKFMVYLQKENIIDESGMPKERFSAEFPKEGPSILRIQQVVRGDSAAYFCASSPETVGQPQHFGDGTRLSIL.